A selection of T cell receptor beta chains follows, all from one sample in a study of blood T cells in healthy people across ages. TCRdb itself ran the 5' RACE reads through MiXCR, one entry per CDR3 protein. The sample includes around 400,000 distinct CDR3 sequences, approximately 47% seen only once; the top ten take under 65%. Input material: blood. Receptors originate from a man aged 60 to 75 in good health. The CDR3 runs from the conserved cysteine through the conserved F or W. A D gene is named only where the DNA matches it firmly. Size is stated for part of the rows, as once, few or many counts, or as a class when the clone is expanded.

J,V,D,size,DNA,CDR3
TRBJ1-1,TRBV28,-,-,TGTGCCAGTTGGGGCCGAACCGCGGGCACTGAAGCTTTCTTT,CASWGRTAGTEAFF
TRBJ1-4,TRBV6-5,-,-,TGTGCCAGCAGTGGGACGCCGAATGAAAAACTGTTTTTT,CASSGTPNEKLFF
TRBJ2-5,TRBV29-1,-,many,TGCAGCGTTGGTGGCCCTGGGGGACAAGAGACCCAGTACTTC,CSVGGPGGQETQYF
TRBJ2-5,TRBV5-4,TRBD2,-,TGTGCCAGCAGCTTCCTAGCGGAGGGAGGAAAGACCCAGTACTTC,CASSFLAEGGKTQYF
TRBJ1-2,TRBV20-1,TRBD1,-,TGCAGTGCTAGAGATAGACAGGGCTATACTAACTATGGCTACACCTTC,CSARDRQGYTNYGYTF
TRBJ2-3,TRBV10-3,-,once,TGTGCCACCTCTCGGGGGGCTAGCACAGATACGCAGTATTTT,CATSRGASTDTQYF
TRBJ2-5,TRBV7-2,TRBD1,-,TGTGCCAGCAGCTTAAGCAGGGGGCAAGAGACCCAGTACTTC,CASSLSRGQETQYF
TRBJ2-6,TRBV12-3/TRBV12-4,-,few,TGTGCCAGCAGTCTCCGGGGTGGGGCCAACGTCCTGACTTTC,CASSLRGGANVLTF
TRBJ2-3,TRBV20-1,TRBD2,few,TGCAGTGCGCCGGGACTAGCGGCGCCAGATACGCAGTATTTT,CSAPGLAAPDTQYF
TRBJ2-7,TRBV29-1,TRBD2,-,TGCAGCGTTGGAGCGGGAGGGTTGGGCGAGCAGTACTTC,CSVGAGGLGEQYF
TRBJ2-7,TRBV12-3/TRBV12-4,-,-,TGTGCCAGCAGCCCTCCCCCCTACGAGCAGTACTTC,CASSPPPYEQYF
TRBJ2-1,TRBV3-1,TRBD2,-,TGTGCCAGCAGCCAAGGAACGCGGGGGGGCAGAGAGCAGTTCTTC,CASSQGTRGGREQFF
TRBJ2-7,TRBV6-1,TRBD2,-,TGTGCCAGCGGTGGCGGACTAGCTTCCTACAATGAGCAGTACTTC,CASGGGLASYNEQYF
TRBJ2-3,TRBV7-2,-,many,TGTGCCAGCACTAACACAGATACGCAGTATTTT,CASTNTDTQYF
TRBJ2-1,TRBV7-3,TRBD2,-,TGTGCCAGCAGCCTCATAGCGGGGTTAAACAATGAGCAGTTCTTC,CASSLIAGLNNEQFF
TRBJ2-7,TRBV6-2/TRBV6-3,TRBD1,-,TGTGCCAGCAGCCTGCGACAGGGCCTCTCCGAGCAGTACTTC,CASSLRQGLSEQYF
TRBJ2-7,TRBV14,-,many,TGTGCCAGCAGCCAAGATCTGAACAATAAGCAGTACTTC,CASSQDLNNKQYF
TRBJ2-1,TRBV20-1,-,-,TGCAGTGCTAGAGATCACGGGGGAACCTACAATGAGCAGTTCTTC,CSARDHGGTYNEQFF
TRBJ2-3,TRBV12-3/TRBV12-4,-,few,TGTGCCAGCAGTTTAGACTCACGGGGTGATACGCAGTATTTT,CASSLDSRGDTQYF
TRBJ2-1,TRBV12-3/TRBV12-4,-,-,TGTGCCAGCACCCCATCGGTAGGGAATGAGCAGTTCTTC,CASTPSVGNEQFF
TRBJ1-2,TRBV29-1,-,many,TGCAGCGTCCCGGAAGGGTTGATAGACTATGGCTACACCTTC,CSVPEGLIDYGYTF
TRBJ2-7,TRBV12-3/TRBV12-4,-,few,TGTGCCAGCAGTTTTAAAGGGTCCGAGCAGTACTTC,CASSFKGSEQYF
TRBJ2-1,TRBV12-3/TRBV12-4,-,few,TGTGCCAGCCTTGAGGGGGAGGGCCTAGGAAATGAGCAGTTCTTC,CASLEGEGLGNEQFF
TRBJ2-7,TRBV2,TRBD2,few,TGTGCCAGCAGGAGGGGACTAGCGGGGATGGGAGAGCAGTACTTC,CASRRGLAGMGEQYF
TRBJ2-1,TRBV29-1,-,few,TGCAGCGCTAATTACGATGAGCAGTTCTTC,CSANYDEQFF
TRBJ1-2,TRBV28,TRBD1,few,TGTGCCAGCAGTTCGGGACAGGACAGAACCTATGGCTACACCTTC,CASSSGQDRTYGYTF
TRBJ2-7,TRBV28,-,-,TGTGCCAGCAGGGGTGGAGGTTTAGGATACTACGAGCAGTACTTC,CASRGGGLGYYEQYF
TRBJ2-1,TRBV5-1,TRBD2,-,TGCGCCAGCAGCTCAAATCCTACTAGCGGGGCGAACTACAATGAGCAGTTCTTC,CASSSNPTSGANYNEQFF
TRBJ2-1,TRBV20-1,TRBD2,-,TGCAGTGCCTCCGGGGGACTAGCTTCCAATGAGCAGTTCTTC,CSASGGLASNEQFF
TRBJ2-1,TRBV11-2,TRBD2,-,TGTGCCAGCAGCCCTAGGATAGCGGGAGACCTCTACAATGAGCAGTTCTTC,CASSPRIAGDLYNEQFF
TRBJ2-1,TRBV6-2/TRBV6-3,-,once,TGTGCCAGCAGTTTTATGTATGAGCAGTTCTTC,CASSFMYEQFF
TRBJ1-4,TRBV6-5,-,once,TGTGCCAGCAGTTCTGGGCGCACCGGGGGAGAAAAACTGTTTTTT,CASSSGRTGGEKLFF
TRBJ2-1,TRBV6-6,-,once,TGTGCCAGCAGTACCACGGGACTTAACTACAATGAGCAGTTCTTC,CASSTTGLNYNEQFF
TRBJ2-3,TRBV11-1,TRBD1,-,TGTGCCAGCAGCTTAGTCAGGGGGCGCGGGGCAGATACGCAGTATTTT,CASSLVRGRGADTQYF
TRBJ1-2,TRBV10-3,-,-,TGTGCCATCACCATAAGACTTGACTATGGCTACACCTTC,CAITIRLDYGYTF
TRBJ2-7,TRBV20-1,TRBD1,-,TGCAGTGCTCGCATGGATGACAGGGGGTTCTACGAGCAGTACTTC,CSARMDDRGFYEQYF
TRBJ2-7,TRBV6-5,-,-,TGTGCCAGCAGTTACTCTTCGGGACGGAGCCTCTCCTACGAGCAGTACTTC,CASSYSSGRSLSYEQYF
TRBJ2-1,TRBV3-1,-,few,TGTGCCAGCAGCCAAGGGGTCAATGAGCAGTTCTTC,CASSQGVNEQFF
TRBJ2-7,TRBV29-1,TRBD1,-,TGCAGCGTTTTACAGGGGGCGATATACGAGCAGTACTTC,CSVLQGAIYEQYF